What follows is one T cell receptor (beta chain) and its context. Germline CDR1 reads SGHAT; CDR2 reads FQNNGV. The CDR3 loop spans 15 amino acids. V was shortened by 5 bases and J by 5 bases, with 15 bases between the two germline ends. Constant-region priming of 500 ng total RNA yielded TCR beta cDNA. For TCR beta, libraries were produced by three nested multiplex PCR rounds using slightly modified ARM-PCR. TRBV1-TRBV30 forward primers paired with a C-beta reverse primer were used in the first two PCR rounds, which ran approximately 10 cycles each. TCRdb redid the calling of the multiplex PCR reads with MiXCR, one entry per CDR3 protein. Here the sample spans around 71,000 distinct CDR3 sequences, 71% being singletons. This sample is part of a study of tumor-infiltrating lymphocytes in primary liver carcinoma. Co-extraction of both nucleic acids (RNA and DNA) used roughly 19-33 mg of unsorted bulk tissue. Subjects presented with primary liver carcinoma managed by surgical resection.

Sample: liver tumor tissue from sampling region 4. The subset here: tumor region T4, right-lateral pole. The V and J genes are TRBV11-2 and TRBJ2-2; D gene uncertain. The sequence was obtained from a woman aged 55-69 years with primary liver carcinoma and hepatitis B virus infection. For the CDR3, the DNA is TGTGCCAGCAGCCCTCTGCAAGTATCGACCGGGGAGCTGTTTTTT. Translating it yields CASSPLQVSTGELFF. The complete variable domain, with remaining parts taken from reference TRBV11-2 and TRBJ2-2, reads EAGVAQSPRYKIIEKRQSVAFWCNPISGHATLYWYQQILGQGPKLLIQFQNNGVVDDSQLPKDRFSAERLKGVDSTLKIQPAKLEDSAVYLCASSPLQVSTGELFFGEGSRLTVL.